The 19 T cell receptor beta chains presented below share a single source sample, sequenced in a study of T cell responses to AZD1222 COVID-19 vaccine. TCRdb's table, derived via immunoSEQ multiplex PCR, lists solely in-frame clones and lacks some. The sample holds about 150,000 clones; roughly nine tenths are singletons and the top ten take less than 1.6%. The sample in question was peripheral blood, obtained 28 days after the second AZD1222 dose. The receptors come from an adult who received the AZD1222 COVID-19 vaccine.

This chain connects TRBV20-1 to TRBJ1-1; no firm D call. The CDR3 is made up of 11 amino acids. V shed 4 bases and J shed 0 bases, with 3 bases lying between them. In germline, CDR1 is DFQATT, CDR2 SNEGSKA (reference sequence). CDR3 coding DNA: TGCAGTGCTATCATGAACACTGAAGCTTTCTTT. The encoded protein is CSAIMNTEAFF.

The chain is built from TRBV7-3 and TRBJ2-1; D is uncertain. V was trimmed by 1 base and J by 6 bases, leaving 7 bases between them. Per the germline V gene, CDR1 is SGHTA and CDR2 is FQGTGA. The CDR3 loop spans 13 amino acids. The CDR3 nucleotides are TGTGCCAGCAGCTTAAGCCCCTCCAATGAGCAGTTCTTC. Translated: CASSLSPSNEQFF.

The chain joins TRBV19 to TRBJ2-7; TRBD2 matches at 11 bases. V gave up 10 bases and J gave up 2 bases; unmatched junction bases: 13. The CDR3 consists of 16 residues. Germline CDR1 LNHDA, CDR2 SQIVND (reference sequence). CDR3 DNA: TGTGCCATTAACCCGGGACTAGCGGTAGCAACCTACGAGCAGTACTTC. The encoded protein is CAINPGLAVATYEQYF. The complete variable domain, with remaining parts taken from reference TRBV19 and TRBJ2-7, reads DGGITQSPKYLFRKEGQNVTLSCEQNLNHDAMYWYRQDPGQGLRLIYYSQIVNDFQKGDIAEGYSVSREKKESFPLTVTSAQKNPTAFYLCAINPGLAVATYEQYFGPGTRLTVT.

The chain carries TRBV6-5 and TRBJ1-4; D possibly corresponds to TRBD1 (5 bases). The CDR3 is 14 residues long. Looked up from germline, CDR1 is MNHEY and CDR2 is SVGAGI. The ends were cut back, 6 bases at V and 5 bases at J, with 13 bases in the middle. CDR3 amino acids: CASRDQGWNEKLFF. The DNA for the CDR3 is TGTGCCAGCAGGGATCAGGGATGGAATGAAAAACTGTTTTTT.

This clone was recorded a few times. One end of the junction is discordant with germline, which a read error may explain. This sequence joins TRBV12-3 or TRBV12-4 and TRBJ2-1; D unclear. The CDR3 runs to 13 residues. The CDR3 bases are TGTGCCAGCAGCTTAGATAGAGGCAATGAGCAGTTCTTC. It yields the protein CASSLDRGNEQFF.

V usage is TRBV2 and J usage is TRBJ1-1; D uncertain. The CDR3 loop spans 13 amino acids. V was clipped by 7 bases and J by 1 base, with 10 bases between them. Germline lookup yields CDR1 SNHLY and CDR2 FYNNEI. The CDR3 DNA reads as TGTGCCAGCAACCGGGATAGGAACACTGAAGCTTTCTTT. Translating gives CASNRDRNTEAFF.

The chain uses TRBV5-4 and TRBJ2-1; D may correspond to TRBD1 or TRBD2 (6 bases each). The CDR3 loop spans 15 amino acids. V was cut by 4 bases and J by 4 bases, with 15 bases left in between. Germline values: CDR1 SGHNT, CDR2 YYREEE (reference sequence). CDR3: CASSHSGGQYNEQFF. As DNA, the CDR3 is TGTGCCAGCAGCCATAGCGGAGGACAGTACAATGAGCAGTTCTTC. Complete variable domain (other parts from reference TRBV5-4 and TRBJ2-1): ETGVTQSPTHLIKTRGQQVTLRCSSQSGHNTVSWYQQALGQGPQFIFQYYREEENGRGNFPPRFSGLQFPNYSSELNVNALELDDSALYLCASSHSGGQYNEQFFGPGTRLTVL.

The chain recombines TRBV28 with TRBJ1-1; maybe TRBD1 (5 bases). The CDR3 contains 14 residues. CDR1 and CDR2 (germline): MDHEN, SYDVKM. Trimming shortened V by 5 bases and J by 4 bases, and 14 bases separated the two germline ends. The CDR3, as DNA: TGTGCCAGCAGTCCCGACAGTAGGTTCACTGAAGCTTTCTTT. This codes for CASSPDSRFTEAFF.

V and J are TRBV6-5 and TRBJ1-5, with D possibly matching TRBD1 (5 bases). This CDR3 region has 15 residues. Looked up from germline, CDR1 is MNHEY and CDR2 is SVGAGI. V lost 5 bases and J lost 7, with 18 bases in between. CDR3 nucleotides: TGTGCCAGCAGTAAAAGGGACCGCGAGGGGCAGCCCCAGCATTTT. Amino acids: CASSKRDREGQPQHF.

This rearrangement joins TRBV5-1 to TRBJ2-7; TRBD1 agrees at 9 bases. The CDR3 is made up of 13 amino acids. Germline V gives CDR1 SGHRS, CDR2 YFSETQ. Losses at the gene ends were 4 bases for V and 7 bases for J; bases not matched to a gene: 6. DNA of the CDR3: TGCGCCAGCAGCAAGGGACAGGGAGGGGAGCAGTACTTC. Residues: CASSKGQGGEQYF.

The CDR3 sequence is CATSDLRRGDKLFF. CDR3 bases: TGTGCCACCAGTGATTTGCGAAGAGGGGACAAACTGTTTTTT. The chain couples TRBV24-1 to TRBJ1-4, with D perhaps matching TRBD1 (5 bases). This CDR3 region has 14 residues. V lost 0 bases, J lost 11 bases, and 12 bases lay in between. Germline V lookup: CDR1 KGHDR, CDR2 SFDVKD.

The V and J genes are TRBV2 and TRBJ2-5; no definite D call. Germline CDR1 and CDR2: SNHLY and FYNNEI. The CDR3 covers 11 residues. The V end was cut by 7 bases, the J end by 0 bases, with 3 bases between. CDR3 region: CASKNQETQYF. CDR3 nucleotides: TGTGCCAGCAAAAACCAAGAGACCCAGTACTTC.

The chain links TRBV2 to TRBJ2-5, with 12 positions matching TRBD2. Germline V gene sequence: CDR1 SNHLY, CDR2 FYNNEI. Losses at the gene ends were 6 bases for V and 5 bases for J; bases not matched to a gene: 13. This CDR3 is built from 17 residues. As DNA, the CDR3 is TGTGCCAGCAGGGAGGGGCGACTAGCGGGAGTTGGGGAGACCCAGTACTTC. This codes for CASREGRLAGVGETQYF.

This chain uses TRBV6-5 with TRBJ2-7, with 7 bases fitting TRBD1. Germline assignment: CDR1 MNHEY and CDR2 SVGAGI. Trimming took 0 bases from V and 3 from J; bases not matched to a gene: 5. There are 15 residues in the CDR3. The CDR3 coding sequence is TGTGCCAGCAGTTACTCCTACAGGGGAGACTACGAGCAGTACTTC. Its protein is CASSYSYRGDYEQYF.

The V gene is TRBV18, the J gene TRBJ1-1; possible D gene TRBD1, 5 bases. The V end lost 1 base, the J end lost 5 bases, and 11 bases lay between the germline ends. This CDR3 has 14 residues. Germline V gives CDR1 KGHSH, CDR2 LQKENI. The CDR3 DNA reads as TGTGCCAGCTCACCACAGGGGTTGGGAACTGAAGCTTTCTTT. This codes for CASSPQGLGTEAFF.

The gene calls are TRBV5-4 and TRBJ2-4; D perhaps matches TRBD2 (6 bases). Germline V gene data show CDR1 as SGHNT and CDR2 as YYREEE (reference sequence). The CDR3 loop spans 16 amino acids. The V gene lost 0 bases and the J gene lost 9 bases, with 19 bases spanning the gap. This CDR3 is CASSLGGLREQGIQYF. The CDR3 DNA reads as TGTGCCAGCAGCTTGGGGGGACTTCGGGAGCAGGGCATTCAGTACTTC.

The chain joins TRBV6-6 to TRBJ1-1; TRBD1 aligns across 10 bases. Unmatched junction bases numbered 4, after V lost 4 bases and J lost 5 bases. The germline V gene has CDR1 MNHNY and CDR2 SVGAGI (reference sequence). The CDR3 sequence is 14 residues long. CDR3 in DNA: TGTGCCAGCAGTTCCCCGGACAGGGGGACTGAAGCTTTCTTT. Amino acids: CASSSPDRGTEAFF.

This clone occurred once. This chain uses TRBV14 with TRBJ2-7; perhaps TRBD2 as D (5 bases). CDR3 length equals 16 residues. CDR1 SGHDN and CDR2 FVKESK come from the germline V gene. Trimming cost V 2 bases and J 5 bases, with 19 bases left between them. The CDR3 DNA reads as TGTGCCAGCAGCCAAACGACCGTCCAGCGGCTCCACGAGCAGTACTTC. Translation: CASSQTTVQRLHEQYF.

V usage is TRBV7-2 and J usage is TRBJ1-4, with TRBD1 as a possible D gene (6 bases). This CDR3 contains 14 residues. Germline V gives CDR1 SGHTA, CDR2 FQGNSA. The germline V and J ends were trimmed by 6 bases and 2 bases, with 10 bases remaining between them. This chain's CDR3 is CASSWGATNEKLFF. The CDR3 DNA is TGTGCCAGCAGTTGGGGGGCTACTAATGAAAAACTGTTTTTT. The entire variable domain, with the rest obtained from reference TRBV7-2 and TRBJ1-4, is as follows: GAGVSQSPSNKVTEKGKDVELRCDPISGHTALYWYRQSLGQGLEFLIYFQGNSAPDKSGLPSDRFSAERTGGSVSTLTIQRTQQEDSAVYLCASSWGATNEKLFFGSGTQLSVL.